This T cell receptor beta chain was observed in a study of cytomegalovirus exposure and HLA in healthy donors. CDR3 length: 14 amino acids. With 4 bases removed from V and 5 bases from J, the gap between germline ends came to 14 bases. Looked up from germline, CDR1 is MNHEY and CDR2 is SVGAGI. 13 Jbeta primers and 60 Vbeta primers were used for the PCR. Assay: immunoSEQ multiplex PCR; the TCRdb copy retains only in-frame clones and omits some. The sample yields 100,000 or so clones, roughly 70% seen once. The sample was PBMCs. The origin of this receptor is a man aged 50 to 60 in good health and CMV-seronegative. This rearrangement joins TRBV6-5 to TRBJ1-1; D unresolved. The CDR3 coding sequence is TGTGCCAGCAGTTCGGACTTTTGGAGAACTGAAGCTTTCTTT. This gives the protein CASSSDFWRTEAFF.